One sample yielded the 28 T cell receptor beta chains listed below, sequenced in a study of blood T cells in healthy people across ages. A second PCR, run for about 7 to 11 cycles, used a sample-barcoded 5' primer plus a J-beta primer mix. Each CDR3 protein is one row after TCRdb ran MiXCR on the 5' RACE reads. The table lists roughly 1.5 million distinct CDR3 sequences, about 42% of them singletons. The sequenced sample was blood. Receptors originate from a woman younger than 30 in good health.

This clonotype showed up just a few times. The CDR3 DNA reads as TGTGCCAGCAGACTGACAGAAAATTCACCCCTCCACTTT. Translated: CASRLTENSPLHF. The J gene is TRBJ1-6, the V gene TRBV12-3 or TRBV12-4; D is perhaps TRBD1 (5 bases). Between the trimmed V and J ends, which lost 6 bases and 7 bases, there was a span of 10 bases. This CDR3 is built from 13 residues.

This clonotype was detected only once. V gene TRBV7-2 combines with J gene TRBJ2-3, with 10 nucleotides matching TRBD1. The CDR3 is 15 residues long. V was clipped by 5 bases and J by 5 bases; unmatched bases: 7. Germline-derived CDR1 and CDR2 are SGHTA and FQGNSA. The CDR3 loop is CASSVGQGRGDTQYF. For the CDR3, the DNA is TGTGCCAGCAGCGTGGGACAGGGGAGGGGAGATACGCAGTATTTT.

The chain recombines TRBV30 with TRBJ1-2, with D uncertain. CDR3 size: 14 residues. CDR1 GTSNPN and CDR2 SVGIG come from the germline V gene (reference sequence). The V gene lost 3 bases and the J gene lost 2 bases, with 13 bases spanning the gap. CDR3 nucleotides: TGTGCCTGGAGGAGGAACGACGGAAACTATGGCTACACCTTC. This sequence encodes CAWRRNDGNYGYTF.

This clonotype turned up a few times. V and J are TRBV4-2 and TRBJ2-3; D remains ambiguous. Trimming stripped 3 bases from V and 2 bases from J, with 6 bases between. Germline-derived CDR1 and CDR2 are LGHNA and YNFKEQ. The CDR3 length is 13 residues. In nucleotides, the CDR3 is TGTGCCAGCAGCCAGAAAATCACAGATACGCAGTATTTT. Translating it yields CASSQKITDTQYF.

In the case of this clonotype: Compared with germline, one end of the junction differs, possibly owing to a read error. This chain connects TRBV9 to TRBJ2-7, with D tentatively TRBD2 (6 bases). CDR1 and CDR2 (germline): SGDLS, YYNGEE. The CDR3 has 15 amino acids. The CDR3 DNA reads as TGTGCCAGCAGCGTGGGTGGCGGGACCACCTACGGGCAGTACTTC. This encodes CASSVGGGTTYGQYF.

The chain is built from TRBV28 and TRBJ1-1, with D unresolved. In germline, CDR1 is MDHEN, CDR2 SYDVKM. V dropped 7 bases and J dropped 3 bases, with 12 bases sitting between them. The CDR3 is 13 residues long. In nucleotides, the CDR3 is TGTGCCAGCAACCACCTCGCGTACACTGAAGCTTTCTTT. Amino acids: CASNHLAYTEAFF.

A few counts support this clonotype. The chain uses TRBV7-2 and TRBJ2-7; possibly TRBD2 for D (6 bases). The V end lost 5 bases, the J end lost 1 base, and 12 bases lay between the germline ends. The germline V gene encodes CDR1 SGHTA and CDR2 FQGNSA. The CDR3 covers 14 residues. Here the CDR3 reads CASSRDFASYEQYF. CDR3 coding DNA: TGTGCCAGCAGCCGGGACTTTGCATCCTACGAGCAGTACTTC.

The gene calls are TRBV4-1 and TRBJ1-3; D is unresolved. CDR3 length: 16 residues. The ends were cut back, 4 bases at V and 0 bases at J, with 13 bases in the middle. CDR1 and CDR2 (germline): MGHRA, YSYEKL. The CDR3 region is CASSPGVEVSGNTIYF. The CDR3 DNA is TGCGCCAGCAGCCCTGGAGTGGAGGTCTCTGGAAACACCATATATTTT.

Comment on this clonotype: This may arise from a read error, as a much more abundant clone is one base away. The V and J genes are TRBV6-6 and TRBJ2-5, with 12 bases fitting TRBD1. Unmatched junction bases numbered 3, after V lost 5 bases and J lost 5 bases. Germline CDR1 is MNHNY and CDR2 is SVGAGI (reference sequence). The CDR3 has 14 amino acids. Here the CDR3 DNA reads TGTGCCAGCAGTGGGGACAGGGGGCTGGAGACCCAGTACTTC. Its translation is CASSGDRGLETQYF.

The chain combines TRBV29-1 with TRBJ2-7, with a weak D call TRBD1 (6 bases). Trimming removed 2 bases from V and 0 bases from J, with 8 bases in between. CDR3 length: 13 amino acids. Germline V gene data show CDR1 as SQVTM and CDR2 as ANQGSEA. The CDR3: CSVERTDSYEQYF. CDR3 DNA sequence: TGCAGCGTTGAAAGGACAGACTCCTACGAGCAGTACTTC.

The rearrangement uses TRBV20-1 and TRBJ1-6; D gene uncertain. CDR3 size: 16 residues. V gave up 1 base and J gave up 0 bases, with 10 bases separating them. Germline lookup yields CDR1 DFQATT and CDR2 SNEGSKA (reference sequence). The CDR3 spells CSARGAGSSYNSPLHF. CDR3 coding DNA: TGCAGTGCTAGAGGGGCCGGTAGCTCCTATAATTCACCCCTCCACTTT.

This clonotype turned up a few times. The chain combines TRBV7-2 with TRBJ1-2, with a possible D match to TRBD1 (6 bases). Germline V gene data show CDR1 as SGHTA and CDR2 as FQGNSA. The CDR3 has 16 residues. V shed 5 bases and J shed 4 bases, with 20 bases lying between them. The CDR3 protein is CASSLGGTGWGYGYTF. The CDR3 DNA reads TGTGCCAGCAGCCTAGGTGGTACAGGGTGGGGCTATGGCTACACCTTC.

The chain links TRBV4-1 to TRBJ2-5; no firm D call. The DNA end is a closer match to TRBJ2-7, so the J assignment may be wrong. The CDR3 is 15 residues long. Germline V gene data show CDR1 as MGHRA and CDR2 as YSYEKL. This chain's CDR3 is CASSDIQRQLYEQYF. The CDR3 nucleotides read TGCGCCAGCAGCGACATCCAGAGGCAGCTCTACGAGCAGTACTTC.

The genes are TRBV20-1 and TRBJ2-3; 8 bases align to TRBD2. This CDR3 is 15 amino acids long. CDR1 is DFQATT and CDR2 is SNEGSKA in the germline V gene (reference sequence). The J segment lost 2 bases and the V segment lost 0 bases, leaving 4 bases of the junction unmatched. The CDR3 is CSARDGRALTDTQYF. CDR3 coding DNA: TGCAGTGCTAGAGACGGGAGGGCCCTCACAGATACGCAGTATTTT.

The rearrangement joins TRBV7-3 to TRBJ2-5; TRBD1 aligns across 7 bases. This CDR3 is built from 14 residues. Germline CDR1 and CDR2: SGHTA and FQGTGA. V trimming: 0 bases; J trimming: 5 bases; junction bases outside the gene matches: 3. The CDR3 is CASSLTDRVETQYF. DNA for the CDR3: TGTGCCAGCAGCTTAACCGACAGGGTGGAGACCCAGTACTTC.

The table lists this clonotype with a few counts. The chain is built from TRBV12-3 or TRBV12-4 and TRBJ2-7, with TRBD2 identical over 13 bases. This CDR3 region has 14 residues. Losses at the gene ends were 4 bases for V and 7 bases for J; bases not matched to a gene: 4. Written as DNA, the CDR3 is TGTGCCAGCAGTTCGGGACTAGCGGGAAGTGAGCAGTACTTC. Translated: CASSSGLAGSEQYF.

This clonotype was counted a few times. V and J are TRBV28 and TRBJ2-2; no clear D. Germline V gene sequence: CDR1 MDHEN, CDR2 SYDVKM. The germline V and J ends were trimmed by 5 bases and 4 bases, with 5 bases remaining between them. CDR3 length: 12 residues. This CDR3 reads CASSKTTGELFF. CDR3 sequence (DNA): TGTGCCAGCAGTAAGACCACCGGGGAGCTGTTTTTT. Looking up the rest from reference TRBV28 and TRBJ2-2 gives the full variable domain: DVKVTQSSRYLVKRTGEKVFLECVQDMDHENMFWYRQDPGLGLRLIYFSYDVKMKEKGDIPEGYSVSREKKERFSLILESASTNQTSMYLCASSKTTGELFFGEGSRLTVL.

This chain connects TRBV6-2 or TRBV6-3 to TRBJ2-7, with TRBD2 identical over 11 bases. CDR1 and CDR2 (germline): MNHEY, SVGEGT. Trimming removed 6 bases from V and 7 bases from J; junction bases left unmatched: 11. The CDR3 length is 15 residues. DNA for the CDR3: TGTGCCAGCAGGGAACTAGCGGGAGTTGTAGATGAGCAGTACTTC. Protein: CASRELAGVVDEQYF.

This CDR3 is CASSLAGVMNTEAFF. In nucleotides, the CDR3 is TGCGCCAGCAGCTTGGCCGGGGTCATGAACACTGAAGCTTTCTTT. The J gene is TRBJ1-1, the V gene TRBV5-1; D is uncertain. Looked up from germline, CDR1 is SGHRS and CDR2 is YFSETQ. Trimming removed 0 bases at V and 0 bases at J, with 9 bases between. The CDR3 covers 15 residues.

The V gene is TRBV6-2 or TRBV6-3, the J gene TRBJ2-1; TRBD2 agrees at 11 bases. This CDR3 region has 17 residues. V lost 0 bases and J lost 5; bases outside the gene matches: 6. Germline V gene lookup returns CDR1 MNHEY and CDR2 SVGEGT. The CDR3 DNA reads TGTGCCAGCAGTTACTCCAAGACTAGCGGGGTAAACAATGAGCAGTTCTTC. Translating gives CASSYSKTSGVNNEQFF.

The gene calls are TRBV21-1 and TRBJ2-1; no check of the table's D call, TRBD2, against the DNA was made. TRBV21-1 is deemed a pseudogene. The CDR3 is 19 amino acids. The CDR3 region is CASTWTSGRGCNSYNERFF. DNA of the CDR3: TGTGCCAGCACCTGGACTAGCGGGAGGGGATGTAACTCCTACAATGAGCGGTTCTTC.

The V gene is TRBV25-1, the J gene TRBJ2-7, with a possible D match to TRBD2 (6 bases). This CDR3 is built from 13 residues. Looked up from germline, CDR1 is MGHDK and CDR2 is SYGVNS. Trimming took off 4 bases at V and 4 bases at J, with 11 bases between the two ends. The CDR3 loop is CASSGWGLYEQYF. CDR3 DNA: TGTGCCAGCAGTGGGTGGGGACTTTACGAGCAGTACTTC.

This clonotype was seen a few times. The chain carries TRBV7-9 and TRBJ1-5; D is unclear. This CDR3 contains 15 residues. The V gene lost 5 bases and the J gene lost 1 base, with 12 bases spanning the gap. Germline-derived CDR1 and CDR2 are SEHNR and FQNEAQ (reference sequence). The CDR3, as DNA: TGTGCCAGCAGCCAGGACCGGGAAAGCAATCAGCCCCAGCATTTT. It translates to CASSQDRESNQPQHF.

The V gene is TRBV20-1, the J gene TRBJ2-7, with a tentative D call TRBD2 (5 bases). CDR3 length: 13 residues. Germline V gene lookup returns CDR1 DFQATT and CDR2 SNEGSKA (reference sequence). Deletions cut 1 base from V and 4 bases from J, with 11 bases between. The CDR3 DNA reads as TGCAGTGCTAGAGGGACTTTCCATTACGAGCAGTACTTC. It is translated as CSARGTFHYEQYF.

The V and J genes are TRBV7-9 and TRBJ2-1, with TRBD2 identical over 15 bases. Germline-derived CDR1 and CDR2 are SEHNR and FQNEAQ (reference sequence). The length of the CDR3 is 17 residues. Trimming cost V 3 bases and J 3 bases; bases outside gene matches: 3. CDR3 amino acids: CASSFGLAGGSYNEQFF. For the CDR3, the DNA is TGTGCCAGCAGCTTCGGACTAGCGGGGGGGAGCTACAATGAGCAGTTCTTC.

The CDR3 DNA follows: TGTGCCAGCAGCTTAGAGGGAGCAGGGAAGTATGAGCAGTTCTTC. Its translation: CASSLEGAGKYEQFF. The gene calls are TRBV7-8 and TRBJ2-1; the D gene could be TRBD1 or TRBD2 (5 bases each). Trimming stripped 1 base from V and 8 bases from J, with 15 bases between. Germline V gene sequence: CDR1 SGHVS, CDR2 FQNEAQ. The CDR3 covers 15 residues.

This clonotype was counted a few times. The chain recombines TRBV5-1 with TRBJ2-7, with D unclear. V was cut by 2 bases and J by 2 bases, with 11 bases left in between. Germline V gives CDR1 SGHRS, CDR2 YFSETQ. CDR3 size: 14 residues. CDR3 nucleotide sequence: TGCGCCAGCAGCTTTTCGACTGGTCCCTACGAGCAGTACTTC. This sequence encodes CASSFSTGPYEQYF. The whole variable domain, filled in from reference TRBV5-1 and TRBJ2-7, reads KAGVTQTPRYLIKTRGQQVTLSCSPISGHRSVSWYQQTPGQGLQFLFEYFSETQRNKGNFPGRFSGRQFSNSRSEMNVSTLELGDSALYLCASSFSTGPYEQYFGPGTRLTVT.

The V and J genes are TRBV20-1 and TRBJ1-2; D gene ambiguous. The CDR3 has 15 residues. V dropped 6 bases and J dropped 4 bases, with 21 bases sitting between them. Germline CDR1 and CDR2: DFQATT and SNEGSKA (reference sequence). The CDR3 loop is CSATLPRGLGYGYTF. In DNA form, the CDR3 reads TGCAGTGCCACCCTCCCCAGAGGTTTAGGCTATGGCTACACCTTC.